The text below deals with one T cell receptor (beta chain). Antigen unknown. This sample is drawn from a study of post-analysis software for immune sequencing data. Whole-study findings and limits: When patients were compared with controls, 4 or 5 TRBV segments were more frequent, TRBV5-6, TRBV5-1 and TRBV20-1 among them.

Unique molecular identifiers had been added to the TCR beta cDNA libraries. One entry per CDR3 protein results from TCRdb running MiXCR on the PCR reads. The sample has 600,000 to 750,000 distinct CDR3 sequences, approximately 60% seen once. Trimming removed 5 bases from V and 2 bases from J, with 9 bases in between. The CDR3 has 13 residues. The germline CDR1 and CDR2 sequences are MNHEY and SMNVEV (reference sequence). The chain employs TRBV27 and TRBJ1-2; possible D gene TRBD1, 5 bases. The sequencing input was blood. This TCR came from a girl aged 2 to 10 with multiple sclerosis. This chain's CDR3 is CASSVTENYGYTF. In nucleotides, the CDR3 is TGTGCCAGCAGTGTGACAGAGAACTATGGCTACACCTTC.